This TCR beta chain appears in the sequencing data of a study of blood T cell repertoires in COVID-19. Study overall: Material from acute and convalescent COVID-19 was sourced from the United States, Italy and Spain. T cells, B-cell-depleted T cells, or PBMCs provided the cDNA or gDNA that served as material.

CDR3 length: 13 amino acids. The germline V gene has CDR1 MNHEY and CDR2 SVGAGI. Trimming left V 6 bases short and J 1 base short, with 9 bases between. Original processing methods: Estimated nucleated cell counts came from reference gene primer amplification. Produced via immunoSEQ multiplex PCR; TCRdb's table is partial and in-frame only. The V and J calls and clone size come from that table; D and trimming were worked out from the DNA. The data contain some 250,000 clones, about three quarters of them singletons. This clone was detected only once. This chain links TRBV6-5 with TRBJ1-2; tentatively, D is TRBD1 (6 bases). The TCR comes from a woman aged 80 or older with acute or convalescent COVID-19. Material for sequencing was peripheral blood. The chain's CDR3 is CASSTDSNYGYTF. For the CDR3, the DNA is TGTGCCAGCAGCACGGACAGTAACTATGGCTACACCTTC.